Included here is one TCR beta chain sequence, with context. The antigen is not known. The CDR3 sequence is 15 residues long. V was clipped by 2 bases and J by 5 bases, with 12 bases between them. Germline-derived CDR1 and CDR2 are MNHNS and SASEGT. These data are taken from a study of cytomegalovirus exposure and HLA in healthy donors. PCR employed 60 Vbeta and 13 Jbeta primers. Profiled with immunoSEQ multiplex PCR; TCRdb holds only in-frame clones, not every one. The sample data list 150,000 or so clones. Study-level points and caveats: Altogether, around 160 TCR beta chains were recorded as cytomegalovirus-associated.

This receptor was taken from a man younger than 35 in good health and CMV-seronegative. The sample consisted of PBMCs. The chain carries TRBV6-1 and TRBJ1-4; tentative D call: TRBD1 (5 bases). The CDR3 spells CASSEWAGSNEKLFF. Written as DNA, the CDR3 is TGTGCCAGCAGTGAATGGGCAGGGTCAAATGAAAAACTGTTTTTT.